Following are 3 T cell receptor beta chains from one sample sequenced in a study of shared clonotypes between healthy human individuals. TCRdb keeps only in-frame clones here, not all; method: immunoSEQ multiplex PCR. The table shows some 1 million clones, with about 76% occurring only once. Sequenced input: memory CD4+ T cells sorted from blood. Subset given: CD45RA-negative fraction. The receptors here all came from a man younger than 30 in good health.

The chain recombines TRBV4-1 with TRBJ2-4; D is perhaps TRBD1 (6 bases). The CDR3 runs 17 residues. CDR1 is MGHRA, CDR2 YSYEKL, per germline. The V gene lost 1 base and the J gene lost 5 bases, with 18 bases spanning the gap. CDR3 nucleotides: TGCGCCAGCAGCCAAGTTTCCTCACAGGGCCTCCAAAACATTCAGTACTTC. This encodes CASSQVSSQGLQNIQYF.

V is TRBV6-1 and J is TRBJ1-2; D gene uncertain. Germline CDR1 is MNHNS and CDR2 is SASEGT. The CDR3 runs 14 residues. The ends were cut back, 0 bases at V and 8 bases at J, with 13 bases in the middle. Written as DNA, the CDR3 is TGTGCCAGCAGTGAAGCTGTCGGTTTAGGAGGCTACACCTTC. Translation gives CASSEAVGLGGYTF.

A word on this clone: Just one base apart from a much larger clone, this may be a read error. The chain uses TRBV2 and TRBJ1-1; D ambiguous. The germline V gene has CDR1 SNHLY and CDR2 FYNNEI. The CDR3 runs 13 residues. V dropped 2 bases and J dropped 1 base, with 5 bases sitting between them. The DNA for the CDR3 is TGTGCCAGCAGTGAACAGCAGAACACTGAAGCTTTCTTT. Its protein product is CASSEQQNTEAFF.